The 24 T cell receptor beta chains reported below all come from one sample, sequenced in a study of blood T cell repertoires in COVID-19. Assay: immunoSEQ multiplex PCR; the TCRdb copy retains only in-frame clones and omits some. The table lists about 240,000 clones, 75% to 90% of them singletons. The sample was PBMCs or T cells enriched from blood (not recorded which). These receptor sequences come from a woman aged 40 to 49 with acute COVID-19.

A word on this clone: The same CDR3 arises from other DNA sequences in this sample as well. This chain connects TRBV2 to TRBJ2-2; D might be TRBD2 (5 bases). V was pared by 4 bases and J by 0 bases, with 9 bases between. The CDR3 runs 15 residues. In germline, CDR1 is SNHLY, CDR2 FYNNEI. In DNA, the CDR3 is TGTGCCAGCAGTGGGCTAGCTACGAACACCGGGGAGCTGTTTTTT. This encodes CASSGLATNTGELFF.

The chain joins TRBV14 to TRBJ2-4; 10 bases match TRBD2. J was trimmed by 2 bases and V by 1 base; bases with no gene match: 8. CDR1 SGHDN and CDR2 FVKESK come from the germline V gene. The CDR3 contains 18 residues. CDR3 DNA sequence: TGTGCCAGCAGCCAAGGCCCCTGGACTAGCGGTCCCAAAAACATTCAGTACTTC. It encodes CASSQGPWTSGPKNIQYF.

The chain couples TRBV18 to TRBJ2-5; 8 bases map to TRBD2. The CDR3 covers 17 residues. CDR1 and CDR2 (germline): KGHSH, LQKENI. Trimming at V came to 1 base and at J to 5 bases, leaving 12 bases not matched to a gene. This CDR3 is CASSPRLQREKWETQYF. CDR3 nucleotide sequence: TGTGCCAGCTCACCACGTCTCCAGCGGGAGAAGTGGGAGACCCAGTACTTC. Looking up the rest from reference TRBV18 and TRBJ2-5 gives the full variable domain: NAGVMQNPRHLVRRRGQEARLRCSPMKGHSHVYWYRQLPEEGLKFMVYLQKENIIDESGMPKERFSAEFPKEGPSILRIQQVVRGDSAAYFCASSPRLQREKWETQYFGPGTRLLVL.

The chain combines TRBV2 with TRBJ2-4; 7 bases line up with TRBD2. Germline CDR1 is SNHLY and CDR2 is FYNNEI. V shed 6 bases and J 6 bases; nucleotides not matched to a gene: 8. The CDR3 runs to 14 residues. This chain's CDR3 is CASRASGNLNIQYF. CDR3 bases: TGTGCCAGCAGGGCTAGCGGTAATTTAAACATTCAGTACTTC.

The rearrangement links TRBV11-3 to TRBJ2-2; D not resolved. From germline, CDR1 is SGHNT and CDR2 YENEEA. The ends were cut back, 3 bases at V and 6 bases at J, with 8 bases in the middle. The CDR3 is 13 amino acids. CDR3 region: CASSFRRAGELFF. CDR3 nucleotide sequence: TGTGCCAGCAGCTTTCGCCGGGCCGGGGAGCTGTTTTTT. Full variable domain (missing parts from reference TRBV11-3 and TRBJ2-2): EAGVVQSPRYKIIEKKQPVAFWCNPISGHNTLYWYLQNLGQGPELLIRYENEEAVDDSQLPKDRFSAERLKGVDSTLKIQPAELGDSAVYLCASSFRRAGELFFGEGSRLTVL.

CDR3 bases: TGTGCCAGCAGCCAAAATCTAATCTCCTACGAGCAGTACTTC. It specifies CASSQNLISYEQYF. J is TRBJ2-7 and V is TRBV3-1 (or the pseudogene TRBV3-2), with no clear D. Germline V gene data show CDR1 as LGHDT and CDR2 as YNNKEL (reference sequence). CDR3 length: 14 residues. V was trimmed by 2 bases and J by 0 bases, leaving 8 bases between them.

The rearrangement links TRBV6-5 to TRBJ2-5; D not resolved. This CDR3 contains 15 residues. The ends were cut back, 7 bases at V and 5 bases at J, with 20 bases in the middle. The germline gives CDR1 MNHEY, CDR2 SVGAGI. In DNA, the CDR3 is TGTGCCAGCATTCCGAACTATGTGGAGACGGAGACCCAGTACTTC. Encoded protein: CASIPNYVETETQYF.

The chain has TRBV5-1 and TRBJ2-5; 8 bases fit TRBD2. After removal of 4 bases from V and 5 bases from J, the junction contained 7 bases not matched to a gene. Germline V gives CDR1 SGHRS, CDR2 YFSETQ. The CDR3 covers 14 residues. CDR3 residues: CASSPGGPRETQYF. DNA for the CDR3: TGCGCCAGCAGCCCGGGAGGGCCACGGGAGACCCAGTACTTC. The entire variable domain, with the rest obtained from reference TRBV5-1 and TRBJ2-5, is as follows: KAGVTQTPRYLIKTRGQQVTLSCSPISGHRSVSWYQQTPGQGLQFLFEYFSETQRNKGNFPGRFSGRQFSNSRSEMNVSTLELGDSALYLCASSPGGPRETQYFGPGTRLLVL.

The chain combines TRBV15 with TRBJ1-5, with 12 bases aligning to TRBD1. Germline V CDR1 and CDR2: LNHNV, YYDKDF (reference sequence). The CDR3 runs 17 residues. V lost 1 base, J lost 6 bases, and 7 bases stayed unmatched. CDR3 nucleotides: TGTGCCACCAGCAGAGTGAGGGGACAGGGGGCGCGTCAGCCCCAGCATTTT. Encoded protein: CATSRVRGQGARQPQHF.

This chain connects TRBV29-1 to TRBJ2-3, with TRBD1 matching over 9 bases. CDR3 size: 12 residues. Looked up from germline, CDR1 is SQVTM and CDR2 is ANQGSEA. V lost 8 bases, J lost 1 base, and 1 base stayed unmatched. CDR3 sequence (DNA): TGCAGCACAGGGGGCGGCACAGATACGCAGTATTTT. Protein: CSTGGGTDTQYF.

The chain recombines TRBV5-1 with TRBJ2-1, with D possibly being TRBD1 (5 bases). With 3 bases removed from V and 9 bases from J, the gap between germline ends came to 10 bases. This CDR3 region has 12 residues. The germline gives CDR1 SGHRS, CDR2 YFSETQ. CDR3: CASSSGSGEQFF. The CDR3 nucleotides are TGCGCCAGCAGCTCAGGGTCCGGTGAGCAGTTCTTC.

This chain uses TRBV7-9 with TRBJ2-5, with 7 bases fitting TRBD2. V lost 1 base and J lost 5; bases outside the gene matches: 13. This CDR3 has 17 amino acids. Germline CDR1 SEHNR, CDR2 FQNEAQ (reference sequence). The CDR3 sequence is CASSLGQGGVSVETQYF. DNA of the CDR3: TGTGCCAGCAGCTTAGGCCAGGGAGGGGTTTCCGTGGAGACCCAGTACTTC.

This chain uses TRBV5-1 with TRBJ2-7; TRBD1 might be the D (5 bases). Trimming took off 7 bases at V and 3 bases at J, with 17 bases between the two ends. Germline V gene sequence: CDR1 SGHRS, CDR2 YFSETQ. This CDR3 region has 14 residues. As DNA, the CDR3 is TGCGCCAGCGGCCGTTCAAGCAGGGACTACGAGCAGTACTTC. Its translation is CASGRSSRDYEQYF.

The chain links TRBV6-5 to TRBJ1-2, with D possibly TRBD1 on 5 matching bases. CDR1 is MNHEY and CDR2 is SVGAGI in the germline V gene. V gave up 2 bases and J gave up 8 bases, with 15 bases separating them. The CDR3 totals 14 residues. This CDR3 reads CASSYQRGVWGYTF. Here the CDR3 DNA reads TGTGCCAGCAGTTACCAGCGGGGGGTATGGGGCTACACCTTC.

The chain uses TRBV12-3 or TRBV12-4 and TRBJ1-1; 8 bases line up with TRBD1. V lost 5 bases to trimming and J lost 4 bases; unmatched junction nucleotides: 3. This CDR3 is 13 amino acids long. The CDR3 reads CASSGQGFTEAFF. The CDR3 DNA sequence: TGTGCCAGCAGTGGACAGGGCTTCACTGAAGCTTTCTTT.

The chain joins TRBV11-1 to TRBJ2-7; 7 bases are shared with TRBD1. The germline gives CDR1 SGHAT, CDR2 FQDESV (reference sequence). The CDR3 consists of 13 residues. With V trimmed by 4 bases and J by 2 bases, 2 bases remained unmatched. In DNA, the CDR3 is TGTGCCAGCAGCTCTGACAGGGCCTACGAGCAGTACTTC. This codes for CASSSDRAYEQYF.

This clone was counted between two and nine times. The genes are TRBV5-8 and TRBJ2-1; the match to TRBD2 covers 12 bases. J was trimmed by 5 bases and V by 0 bases; bases with no gene match: 0. The length of the CDR3 is 15 residues. The germline V gene has CDR1 SGHTS and CDR2 YDEGEE. CDR3 in amino acids: CASSLGTSGDNEQFF. As DNA, the CDR3 is TGTGCCAGCAGCTTGGGGACTAGCGGGGACAATGAGCAGTTCTTC.

This sequence joins TRBV5-1 and TRBJ1-4; 7 bases fit TRBD1. Germline V gene data show CDR1 as SGHRS and CDR2 as YFSETQ. The CDR3 has 15 residues. The V and J ends lost 4 bases and 6 bases, in that order; junction bases with no gene match: 9. In nucleotides, the CDR3 is TGCGCCAGCAGCAACGAGGGGACAGAAGATGAAAAACTGTTTTTT. Amino acid sequence: CASSNEGTEDEKLFF.

The chain combines TRBV6-5 with TRBJ1-4; TRBD1 matches at 8 bases. Germline CDR1 reads MNHEY; CDR2 reads SVGAGI. Germline trimming cut 4 bases from V and 8 bases from J; bases unmatched to any gene: 6. CDR3 length equals 14 residues. The CDR3 region is CASSLDRDGEKLFF. The CDR3 DNA follows: TGTGCCAGCAGTTTGGACAGGGATGGCGAAAAACTGTTTTTT.

The chain carries TRBV24-1 and TRBJ2-7; possibly TRBD1 for D (6 bases). From germline, CDR1 is KGHDR and CDR2 SFDVKD. V lost 5 bases, J lost 2 bases, and 12 bases lay in between. This CDR3 spans 14 amino acids. In DNA form, the CDR3 reads TGTGCCACCAGTGGCGACAGGTTTCCCTACGAGCAGTACTTC. Its protein is CATSGDRFPYEQYF.

This chain joins TRBV7-8 and TRBJ1-4; perhaps TRBD1 as D (6 bases). V gave up 5 bases and J gave up 0 bases, with 10 bases separating them. The germline CDR1 and CDR2 sequences are SGHVS and FQNEAQ. There are 15 residues in the CDR3. In nucleotides, the CDR3 is TGTGCCAGCAGCCCACAGGGAACAACTAATGAAAAACTGTTTTTT. This gives the protein CASSPQGTTNEKLFF.

The chain employs TRBV3-1 (or the pseudogene TRBV3-2) and TRBJ1-5; D not resolved. Trimming took off 0 bases at V and 6 bases at J, with 6 bases between the two ends. The germline V gene encodes CDR1 LGHDT and CDR2 YNNKEL (reference sequence). The length of the CDR3 is 13 residues. The CDR3 protein is CASSQDSGQPQHF. CDR3 in DNA: TGTGCCAGCAGCCAAGATTCGGGTCAGCCCCAGCATTTT.

This clone has a count of ten or more. The V and J genes are TRBV28 and TRBJ2-7; D gene ambiguous. Per the germline V gene, CDR1 is MDHEN and CDR2 is SYDVKM. This CDR3 contains 12 residues. V was pared by 3 bases and J by 3 bases, with 6 bases between. In DNA form, the CDR3 reads TGTGCCAGCAGTTTCGGTAGCTACGAGCAGTACTTC. Its translation: CASSFGSYEQYF.

V is TRBV11-1 and J is TRBJ2-1, with 7 bases that match TRBD2. Trimming removed 3 bases from V and 0 bases from J; junction bases left unmatched: 5. Germline V gene data show CDR1 as SGHAT and CDR2 as FQDESV (reference sequence). The CDR3 covers 16 residues. The CDR3 nucleotides are TGTGCCAGCAGCTTGCCTCTAGCGGCCTCCTACAATGAGCAGTTCTTC. It is translated as CASSLPLAASYNEQFF.